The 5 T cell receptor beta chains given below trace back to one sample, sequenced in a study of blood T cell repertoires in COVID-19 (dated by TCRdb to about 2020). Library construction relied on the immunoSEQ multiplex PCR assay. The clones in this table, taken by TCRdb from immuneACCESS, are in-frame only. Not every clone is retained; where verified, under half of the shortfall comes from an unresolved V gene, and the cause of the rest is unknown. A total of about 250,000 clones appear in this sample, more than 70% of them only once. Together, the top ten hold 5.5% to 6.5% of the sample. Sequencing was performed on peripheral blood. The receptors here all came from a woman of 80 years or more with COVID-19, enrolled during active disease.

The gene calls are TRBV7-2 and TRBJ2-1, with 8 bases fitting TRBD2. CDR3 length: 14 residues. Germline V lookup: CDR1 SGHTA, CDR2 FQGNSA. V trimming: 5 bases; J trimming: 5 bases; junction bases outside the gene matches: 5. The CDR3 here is CASSPGLVDNEQFF. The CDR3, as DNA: TGTGCCAGCAGCCCGGGACTAGTAGACAATGAGCAGTTCTTC.

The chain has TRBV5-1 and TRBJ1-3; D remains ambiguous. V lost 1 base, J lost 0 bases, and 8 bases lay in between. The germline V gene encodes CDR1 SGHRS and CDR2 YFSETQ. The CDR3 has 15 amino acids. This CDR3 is CASSLQEPSGNTIYF. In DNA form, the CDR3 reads TGCGCCAGCAGCTTGCAGGAACCCTCTGGAAACACCATATATTTT.

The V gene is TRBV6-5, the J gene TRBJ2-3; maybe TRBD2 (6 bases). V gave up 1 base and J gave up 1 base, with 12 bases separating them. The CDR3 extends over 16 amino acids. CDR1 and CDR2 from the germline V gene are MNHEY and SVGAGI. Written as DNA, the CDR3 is TGTGCCAGCAGTTACTTCCCCGGGGGTGGCACAGATACGCAGTATTTT. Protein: CASSYFPGGGTDTQYF.

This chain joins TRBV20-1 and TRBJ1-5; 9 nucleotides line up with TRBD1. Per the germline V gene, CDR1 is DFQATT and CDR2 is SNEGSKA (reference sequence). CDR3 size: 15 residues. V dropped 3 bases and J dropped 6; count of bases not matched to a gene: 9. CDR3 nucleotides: TGCAGTGCTAGTAATACGGACAGGGGTTTTCAGCCCCAGCATTTT. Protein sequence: CSASNTDRGFQPQHF.

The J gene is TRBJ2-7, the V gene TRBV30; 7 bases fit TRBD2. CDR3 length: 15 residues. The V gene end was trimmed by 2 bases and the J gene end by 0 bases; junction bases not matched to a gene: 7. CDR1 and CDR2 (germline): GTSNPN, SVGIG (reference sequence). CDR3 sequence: CAWSRWAGVSYEQYV. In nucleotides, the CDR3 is TGTGCCTGGAGTAGATGGGCGGGGGTCTCCTACGAGCAGTACGTC.